This TCR beta chain was captured in a study of T cells after posttransplantation cyclophosphamide. Broader study findings: Later post-transplant blood repertoires were often dominated by donor CD8+ memory clones. Tissue-infiltrating T cells from skin or gut overlapped little with blood T cells. After PTCy, TRB diversity resembled that of CNI/methotrexate controls.

Generated by immunoSEQ multiplex PCR, the TCRdb table keeps only in-frame clones and is missing some. The profile shows fewer than 30,000 clones, roughly 83% of them singletons. As to this clone: Its antigen is as yet unknown.

This TCR was recovered from a woman aged 55-69 years with a blood cancer, CMV-positive, and with a related stem cell donor. Material for sequencing was PBMCs.

CDR3: CASTTGLAGGFSYNEQFF. The DNA of the CDR3 is TGTGCCAGCACCACGGGCCTAGCGGGGGGGTTCTCCTACAATGAGCAGTTCTTC. The genes are TRBV7-8 and TRBJ2-1, with 12 bases lining up with TRBD2. V dropped 7 bases and J dropped 0; count of bases not matched to a gene: 10. The germline CDR1 and CDR2 sequences are SGHVS and FQNEAQ. The CDR3 loop spans 18 amino acids.